One and the same sample provided the 6 T cell receptor beta chains below, sequenced in a study of vaccination and CD4 T cells after COVID-19. As to time point: late sampling 161 to 241 days after vaccination in a few convalescent patients. Specified treatment: roughly ten-day PBMC culture with coronavirus spike peptide pools or control peptides (ViraFEST assay). Cultured CD4+ T cell DNA was sequenced using the Oncomine TCR Beta short-read assay. From the PCR reads, TCRdb called clonotypes with MiXCR, one entry per CDR3 protein. Of tens of thousands of distinct CDR3 sequences listed, around two fifths are singletons. These receptors' antigens are unknown. The source was CD4+ T cells from blood, cultured in vitro, collected about 7 months after SARS-CoV-2 vaccination. The receptor set was obtained from a human donor who had recovered from COVID-19.

The chain uses TRBV4-1 and TRBJ2-5; D unclear. Trimming shortened V by 4 bases and J by 4 bases, and 10 bases separated the two germline ends. Germline V lookup: CDR1 MGHRA, CDR2 YSYEKL. The length of the CDR3 is 13 residues. The CDR3: CASSRIGGETQYF. As DNA, the CDR3 is TGCGCCAGCAGCCGAATAGGTGGAGAGACCCAGTACTTC.

This clonotype was recorded a few times. The genes are TRBV28 and TRBJ1-3; D is perhaps TRBD1 (5 bases). CDR3 size: 13 residues. CDR1 is MDHEN and CDR2 is SYDVKM in the germline V gene. The CDR3 sequence is CCTAGSSGNTIYF. The CDR3 DNA reads as TGTTGTACAGCAGGGAGCTCTGGAAACACCATATATTTT.

This clonotype was seen more than once but under ten times. The chain joins TRBV6-5 to TRBJ1-2, with D perhaps TRBD1 (6 bases). The CDR3 runs to 13 residues. V was clipped by 4 bases and J by 4 bases, with 10 bases between them. The germline V gene encodes CDR1 MNHEY and CDR2 SVGAGI. CDR3 sequence: CASSWDIRYGYTF. CDR3 in DNA: TGTGCCAGCAGTTGGGACATTCGCTATGGCTACACCTTC.

This clonotype occurred a few times. The CDR3 DNA follows: TGTGCCAGCAGTTCAGGGACAGGGGACAGTCAGCCCCAGCATTTT. Translating gives CASSSGTGDSQPQHF. This chain connects TRBV6-2 or TRBV6-3 to TRBJ1-5, with TRBD1 matching over 10 bases. Trimming cost V 4 bases and J 6 bases; bases outside gene matches: 6. Looked up from germline, CDR1 is MNHEY and CDR2 is SVGEGT. The CDR3 totals 15 residues.

The table lists this clonotype with a few counts. V is TRBV7-8 and J is TRBJ2-7; 12 positions agree with TRBD2. Germline-derived CDR1 and CDR2 are SGHVS and FQNEAQ. V gave up 5 bases and J gave up 4 bases; unmatched junction bases: 6. CDR3 size: 15 residues. CDR3 nucleotide sequence: TGTGCCAGCAGCCAAGGACTAGCGGGACTGTACGAGCAGTACTTC. This codes for CASSQGLAGLYEQYF.

V is TRBV5-4 and J is TRBJ1-6, with a possible D match to TRBD1 (6 bases). The length of the CDR3 is 14 residues. Trimming left V 4 bases short and J 6 bases short, with 11 bases between. Germline-derived CDR1 and CDR2 are SGHNT and YYREEE (reference sequence). In nucleotides, the CDR3 is TGTGCCAGCAGCCGACAGGAATCTAATTCACCCCTCCACTTT. It encodes CASSRQESNSPLHF.